Sequencing of this T cell receptor (beta chain) was carried out in a study of OX40 agonist ivuxolimab in advanced cancers. Study summary: It was ivuxolimab, an agonistic anti-OX40 (CD134) antibody, that patients were treated with.

Study observations and caveats: Averaging showed that CD8+ T cells had more expanded clones than CD4+ did. Clones of CD4+ and CD8+ blood T cells grew by week 6 at doses of 0.1 to 3.0 mg/kg.

This clone occurred once. Its antigen is unidentified. CDR1 is LNHDA and CDR2 is SQIVND in the germline V gene (reference sequence). This CDR3 is built from 16 residues. V dropped 1 base and J dropped 6 bases, with 15 bases sitting between them. Some clones are missing from TCRdb's copy, which holds only in-frame ones; the method was immunoSEQ multiplex PCR. The repertoire holds approximately 47,000 clones, with more than 70% as singletons. Sequences were derived from CD4+ or CD8+ T cells sorted from blood, sampled in a trial of the OX40 agonist ivuxolimab. The V gene is TRBV19, the J gene TRBJ1-4; no firm D call. The clonotype comes from an adult with an advanced solid tumor such as melanoma, head and neck, liver or kidney cancer. The CDR3 nucleotides read TGTGCCAGTAGTATAGTCTCCGGGGTGTTCGATGAAAAACTGTTTTTT. Its protein product is CASSIVSGVFDEKLFF.